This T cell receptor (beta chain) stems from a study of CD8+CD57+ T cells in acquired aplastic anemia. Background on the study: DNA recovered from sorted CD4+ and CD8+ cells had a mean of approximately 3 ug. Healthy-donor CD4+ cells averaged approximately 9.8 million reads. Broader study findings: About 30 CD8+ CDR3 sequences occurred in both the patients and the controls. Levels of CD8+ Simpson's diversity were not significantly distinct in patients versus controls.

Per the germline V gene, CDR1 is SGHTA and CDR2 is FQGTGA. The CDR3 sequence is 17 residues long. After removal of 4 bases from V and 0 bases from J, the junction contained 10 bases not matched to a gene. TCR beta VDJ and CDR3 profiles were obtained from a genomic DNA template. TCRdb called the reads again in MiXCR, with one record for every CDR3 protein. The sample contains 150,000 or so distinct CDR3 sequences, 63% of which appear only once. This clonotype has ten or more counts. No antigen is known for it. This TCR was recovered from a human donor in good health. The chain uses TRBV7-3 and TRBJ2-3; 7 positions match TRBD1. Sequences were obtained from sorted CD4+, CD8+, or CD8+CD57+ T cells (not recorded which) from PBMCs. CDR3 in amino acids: CASSSTTGTASTDTQYF. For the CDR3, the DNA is TGTGCCAGCAGCTCAACTACCGGGACAGCTAGCACAGATACGCAGTATTTT.